The rows below give T cell receptor beta chains drawn from one sample of a study of T cells in Graves' hyperthyroidism and ophthalmopathy. TCRdb re-called the multiplex PCR reads with MiXCR, one entry per CDR3 protein. The sample contains around 500,000 distinct CDR3 sequences, around 15% of which appear only once. Sequenced sample: blood. These receptors were taken from a middle-aged woman with Graves' hyperthyroidism. CDR3s include the opening cysteine and the closing phenylalanine or tryptophan. D genes are given only for firm matches. Some rows have no size entry. The others give once, few or many, or a class for an expanded clone.

clone_size j_call d_call v_call cdr3_nt cdr3_aa
many TRBJ2-5 TRBD2 TRBV27 TGTGCCAGCAGTTTTGGGTCGACTAGCGGGAGCCGGGAGACCCAGTACTTC CASSFGSTSGSRETQYF
many TRBJ1-1 - TRBV12-3/TRBV12-4 TGTGCCAGCAGCCGGGGGTTGGGGGGTATCACTGAAGCTTTCTTT CASSRGLGGITEAFF
- TRBJ2-1 TRBD2 TRBV28 TGTGCCAGCAGTCCCCTCGGGACTAGCGGGGGTGAGCAGTTCTTC CASSPLGTSGGEQFF
many TRBJ2-3 - TRBV5-1 TGCGCCAGCAGCACCAACCCGGGGGATACGCAGTATTTT CASSTNPGDTQYF
- TRBJ2-5 TRBD1 TRBV29-1 TGCAGCGTTCCGGACAGGGGGCAACAGTACTTC CSVPDRGQQYF
many TRBJ2-5 - TRBV7-8 TGTGCCAGCAGCTGGGATATGTACCAAGAGACCCAGTACTTC CASSWDMYQETQYF
many TRBJ2-7 TRBD2 TRBV10-3 TGTGCCATCAGTGGATCCGGGACTAGCGGAACCTACGAGCAGTACTTC CAISGSGTSGTYEQYF
many TRBJ1-1 - TRBV7-9 TGTGCCAGCAGCTTAACTTCAGGGGAAGCTTTCTTT CASSLTSGEAFF
many TRBJ2-1 TRBD2 TRBV20-1 TGCAGTGCTAGAGGGGGGACTAGCGGGAGGGCAGGGGAGCAGTTCTTC CSARGGTSGRAGEQFF
many TRBJ1-1 TRBD1 TRBV5-5 TGTGCCAGCAGCCTCGGGACAGGGAACTTGGCCACTGAAGCTTTCTTT CASSLGTGNLATEAFF
many TRBJ2-1 - TRBV20-1 TGCAGTCCTCTTAAAACAAGAGAGCAGTTCTTC CSPLKTREQFF
- TRBJ2-1 TRBD2 TRBV11-1 TGTGCCAGCAGCTTAGGCGGCGGGAGAATCAATGAGCAGTTCTTC CASSLGGGRINEQFF
few TRBJ2-2 - TRBV19 TGTGCCAGCCAACGGCCGGCTAGCACCGGGGAGCTGTTTTTT CASQRPASTGELFF
- TRBJ1-2 - TRBV10-3 TGTGCCATCAGTGAGACCAGGACCATCGCTCGCTATGGCTACACCTTC CAISETRTIARYGYTF
few TRBJ2-3 - TRBV20-1 TGCAGTGCTAGAGGTAGCGGCCTCACAGATACGCAGTATTTT CSARGSGLTDTQYF
- TRBJ2-1 - TRBV7-2 TGTGCCAGCAGCTTAATGGGGCAGGGGACTGAGCAGTTCTTC CASSLMGQGTEQFF
- TRBJ2-1 TRBD2 TRBV7-9 TGTGCCAGCAGCTTAGCCTTAGCGGGGAGCTCCTACAATGAGCAGTTCTTC CASSLALAGSSYNEQFF
once TRBJ2-7 TRBD2 TRBV2 TGTGCCAGCAGCCGCTCCGGGACTAGCGGGGGACCCTACGAGCAGTACTTC CASSRSGTSGGPYEQYF
- TRBJ1-5 TRBD1 TRBV6-1 TGTGCCAGCAGTACTGGACAGGGCGGTTGGTATAGCAATCAGCCCCAGCATTTT CASSTGQGGWYSNQPQHF
few TRBJ1-2 - TRBV19 TGTGCCAGTAACTACCAGGGACCGGGCTATGGCTACACCTTC CASNYQGPGYGYTF
many TRBJ1-4 TRBD1 TRBV2 TGTGCCAGCAGTTCAGGGGGACCGAATGAAAAACTGTTTTTT CASSSGGPNEKLFF
- TRBJ2-2 - TRBV27 TGTGCCAGCAGTTTATCATCTGGTGGGGAGCTGTTTTTT CASSLSSGGELFF
many TRBJ2-7 - TRBV5-8 TGTGCCAGCAGCTTGGTTGGCAGGGCCCAGACCTACGAGCAGTACTTC CASSLVGRAQTYEQYF
many TRBJ2-1 - TRBV30 TGTGCCTGGGCCCCCGCCTACAATGAGCAGTTCTTC CAWAPAYNEQFF
many TRBJ2-5 - TRBV20-1 TGCAGTGCTAGAGATGCAGGCCCGGGGGCACAAGAGACCCAGTACTTC CSARDAGPGAQETQYF
few TRBJ2-1 - TRBV30 TGTGCCGGGACCCCCAACAATGAGCAGTTCTTC CAGTPNNEQFF
few TRBJ2-2 - TRBV28 TGTGCCAGCAGTTGGATCAACGGGGAGCTGTTTTTT CASSWINGELFF
many TRBJ1-1 - TRBV7-9 TGTGCCAGCAGCTTAACCTCCGCCGTGAGCACTGAAGCTTTCTTT CASSLTSAVSTEAFF
- TRBJ1-2 - TRBV7-9 TGTGCCAGCAGCTTAGGTCCCGATTTCTATGGCTACACCTTC CASSLGPDFYGYTF
once TRBJ1-4 - TRBV20-1 TGCAGTGCTAAAAGAATCGCGGGCCTCGAGTTTTTT CSAKRIAGLEFF
few TRBJ2-7 TRBD1 TRBV7-9 TGTGCCAGCAGCTTAGAGAGGGGGCCCTACGAGCAGTACTTC CASSLERGPYEQYF
few TRBJ1-2 - TRBV7-2 TGTGCCAGCAGCGACTCGGACGGACCCTATGGCTACACCTTC CASSDSDGPYGYTF
many TRBJ2-7 - TRBV3-1 TGTGCCAGCAGCCAAGTGACAACCGAGCAGTACTTC CASSQVTTEQYF
- TRBJ1-4 - TRBV5-5 TGTGCCAGCAGCTTGAGCCAGTTTAATGAAAAACTGTTTTTT CASSLSQFNEKLFF
many TRBJ2-7 TRBD2 TRBV18 TGTGCCAGCTCGCCGGATAGCGGGAAAGGTGTCGAGCAGTACTTC CASSPDSGKGVEQYF
many TRBJ1-1 TRBD1 TRBV11-2 TGTGCCAGCAGCGCGGACAGGGGAGGCACTGAAGCTTTCTTT CASSADRGGTEAFF
many TRBJ2-1 - TRBV7-8 TGTGCCAGCAGCTCCCCGTACCGGCGGCCCTGGAATGAGCAGTTCTTC CASSSPYRRPWNEQFF